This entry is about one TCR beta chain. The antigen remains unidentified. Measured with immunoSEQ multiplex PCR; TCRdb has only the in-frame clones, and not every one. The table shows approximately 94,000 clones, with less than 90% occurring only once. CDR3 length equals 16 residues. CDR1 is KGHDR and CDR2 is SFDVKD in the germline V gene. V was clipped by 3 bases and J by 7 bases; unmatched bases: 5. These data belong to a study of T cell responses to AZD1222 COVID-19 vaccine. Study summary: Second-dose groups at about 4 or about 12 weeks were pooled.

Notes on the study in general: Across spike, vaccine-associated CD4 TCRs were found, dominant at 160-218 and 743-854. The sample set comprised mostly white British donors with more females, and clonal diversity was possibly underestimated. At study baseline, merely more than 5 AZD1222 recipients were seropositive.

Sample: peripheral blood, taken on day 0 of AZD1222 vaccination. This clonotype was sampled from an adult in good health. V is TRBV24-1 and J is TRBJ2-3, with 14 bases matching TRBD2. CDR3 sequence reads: CATSDGLAGGWNTQYF. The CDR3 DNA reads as TGTGCCACCAGTGATGGACTAGCGGGAGGATGGAATACGCAGTATTTT.